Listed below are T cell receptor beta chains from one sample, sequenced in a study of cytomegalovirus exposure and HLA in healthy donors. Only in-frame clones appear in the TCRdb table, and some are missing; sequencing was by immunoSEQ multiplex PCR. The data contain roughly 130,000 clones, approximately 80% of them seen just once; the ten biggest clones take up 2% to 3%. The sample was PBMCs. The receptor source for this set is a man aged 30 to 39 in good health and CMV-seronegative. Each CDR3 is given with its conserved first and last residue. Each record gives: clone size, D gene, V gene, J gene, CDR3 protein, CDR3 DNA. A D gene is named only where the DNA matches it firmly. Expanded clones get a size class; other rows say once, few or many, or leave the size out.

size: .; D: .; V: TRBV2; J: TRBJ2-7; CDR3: CASVGVGQYF; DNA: TGTGCCAGCGTGGGAGTTGGGCAGTACTTC
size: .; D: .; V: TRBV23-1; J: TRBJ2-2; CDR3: CARSRVTGELFF; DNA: TGCGCCCGTAGCAGGGTCACCGGGGAGCTGTTTTTT
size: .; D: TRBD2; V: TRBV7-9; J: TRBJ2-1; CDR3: CSSSPSGRYNEQFF; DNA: TGTTCCAGCAGCCCTAGCGGACGATACAATGAGCAGTTCTTC
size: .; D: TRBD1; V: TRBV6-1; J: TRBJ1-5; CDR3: CASSPGTGRTQPQHF; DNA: TGTGCCAGCAGCCCCGGGACAGGGCGTACCCAGCCCCAGCATTTT
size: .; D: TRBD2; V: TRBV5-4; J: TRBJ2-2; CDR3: CASSSLLAGVAGELFF; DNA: TGTGCCAGCAGCTCCTTACTAGCGGGCGTAGCCGGGGAGCTGTTTTTT
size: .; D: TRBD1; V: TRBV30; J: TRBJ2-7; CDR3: CAWSVGGFTYEQYF; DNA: TGTGCCTGGAGTGTAGGGGGCTTCACCTACGAGCAGTACTTC
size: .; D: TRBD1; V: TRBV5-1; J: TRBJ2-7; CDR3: CASSLGGQGYEQYF; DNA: TGCGCCAGCAGCTTAGGTGGACAGGGCTACGAGCAGTACTTC
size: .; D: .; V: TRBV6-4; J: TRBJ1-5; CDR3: CASNTGDSNQPQNF; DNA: TGTGCCAGCAATACGGGGGATAGCAATCAGCCCCAGAATTTT
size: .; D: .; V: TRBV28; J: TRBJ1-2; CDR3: CASSLQGVGYTF; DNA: TGTGCCAGCAGTTTACAAGGGGTCGGCTACACCTTC
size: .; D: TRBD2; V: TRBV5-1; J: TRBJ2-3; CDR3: CASKFGTSGFFADTQYF; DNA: TGCGCCAGCAAATTCGGGACTAGCGGATTTTTCGCAGATACGCAGTATTTT
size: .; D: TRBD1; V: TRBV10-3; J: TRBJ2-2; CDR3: CAIARQGAGELFF; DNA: TGTGCCATCGCTAGACAGGGGGCCGGGGAGCTGTTTTTT
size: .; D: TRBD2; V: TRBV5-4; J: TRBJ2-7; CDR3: CASSLGGTSVDEQYF; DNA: TGTGCCAGCAGCTTGGGTGGGACTAGCGTCGACGAGCAGTACTTC
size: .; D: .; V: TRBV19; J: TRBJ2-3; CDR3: CASSIGESTDTQYF; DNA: TGTGCCAGTAGTATAGGGGAGAGTACAGATACGCAGTATTTT
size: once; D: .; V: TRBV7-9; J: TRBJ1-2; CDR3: CASSLAVARENYGYTF; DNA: TGTGCCAGCAGCTTAGCGGTTGCTCGCGAGAACTATGGCTACACCTTC
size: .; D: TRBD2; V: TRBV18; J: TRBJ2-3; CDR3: CASSGQTDQGLAGTSTDTQYF; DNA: TGTGCCAGCTCGGGACAGACCGATCAGGGACTAGCGGGAACTAGCACAGATACGCAGTATTTT
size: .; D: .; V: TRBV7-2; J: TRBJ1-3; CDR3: CASSSDQGSGNTIYF; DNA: TGTGCCAGCAGCTCAGATCAGGGCTCTGGAAACACCATATATTTT
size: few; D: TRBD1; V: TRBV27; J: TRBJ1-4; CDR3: CASSRTGGDEKLFF; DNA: TGTGCCAGCAGCCGGACAGGGGGCGATGAAAAACTGTTTTTT
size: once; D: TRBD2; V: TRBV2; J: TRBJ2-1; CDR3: CASSWTSGESSYNEQFF; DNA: TGTGCCAGCAGTTGGACTAGCGGAGAAAGCTCCTACAATGAGCAGTTCTTC
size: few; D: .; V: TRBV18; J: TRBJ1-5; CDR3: CASSPDSNNQPQHF; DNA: TGTGCCAGCTCACCTGACAGTAACAATCAGCCCCAGCATTTT
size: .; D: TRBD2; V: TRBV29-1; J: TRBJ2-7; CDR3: CSVGLAGPYEQYF; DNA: TGCAGCGTGGGACTAGCGGGACCGTACGAGCAGTACTTC
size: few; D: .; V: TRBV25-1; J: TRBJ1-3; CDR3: CASLGQNSGNTIYF; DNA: TGTGCCAGCCTCGGACAGAACTCTGGAAACACCATATATTTT
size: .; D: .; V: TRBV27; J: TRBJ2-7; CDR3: CAGESPNSPQSSYEQYF; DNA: TGTGCCGGGGAGAGTCCGAATTCTCCTCAGAGCTCCTACGAGCAGTACTTC
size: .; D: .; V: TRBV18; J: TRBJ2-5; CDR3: CASSPPSTNGETQYF; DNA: TGTGCCAGCTCACCACCGAGTACGAACGGAGAGACCCAGTACTTC
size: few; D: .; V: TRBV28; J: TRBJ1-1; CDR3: CASSFLDRPNTEAFF; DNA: TGTGCCAGCAGTTTTCTCGACAGGCCGAACACTGAAGCTTTCTTT
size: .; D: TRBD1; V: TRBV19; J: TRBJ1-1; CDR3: CASSMRTGREAFF; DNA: TGTGCCAGTAGTATGCGGACAGGACGAGAAGCTTTCTTT
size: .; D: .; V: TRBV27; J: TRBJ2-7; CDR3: CASSAGSPGEQYF; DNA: TGTGCCAGCAGTGCCGGGTCCCCGGGGGAGCAGTACTTC
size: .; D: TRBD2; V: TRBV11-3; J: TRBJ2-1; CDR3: CASSPGASGSYNEQFF; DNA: TGTGCCAGCAGCCCAGGAGCTAGCGGGAGTTACAATGAGCAGTTCTTC
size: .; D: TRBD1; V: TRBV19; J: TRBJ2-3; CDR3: CASSIGGDRARSTDTQYF; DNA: TGTGCCAGTAGTATAGGTGGAGACAGGGCCCGAAGCACAGATACGCAGTATTTT
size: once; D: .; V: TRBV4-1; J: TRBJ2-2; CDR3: CASSQGSRTIPGELFF; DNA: TGCGCCAGCAGCCAGGGTAGTCGGACAATCCCCGGGGAGCTGTTTTTT
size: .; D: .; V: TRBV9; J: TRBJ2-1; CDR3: CASSDTVTSYNEQFF; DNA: TGTGCCAGCAGCGATACTGTGACAAGCTACAATGAGCAGTTCTTC
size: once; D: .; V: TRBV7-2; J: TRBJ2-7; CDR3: CASSPNPGVGYEQYF; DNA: TGTGCCAGCAGCCCTAATCCGGGGGTGGGCTACGAGCAGTACTTC
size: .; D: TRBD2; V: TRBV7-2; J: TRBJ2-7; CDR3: CASSLVTSGSYEQYF; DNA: TGTGCCAGCAGCTTAGTGACTAGCGGCTCCTACGAGCAGTACTTC
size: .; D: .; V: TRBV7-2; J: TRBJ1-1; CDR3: CASSLYRQIEAFF; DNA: TGTGCCAGCAGCTTGTACAGGCAGATTGAAGCTTTCTTT
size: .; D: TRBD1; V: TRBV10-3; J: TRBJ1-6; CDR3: CAISDTGAESPLHF; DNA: TGTGCCATCAGTGACACAGGGGCTGAGTCACCCCTCCACTTT
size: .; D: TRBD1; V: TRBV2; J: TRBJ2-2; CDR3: CASSGDRGLTGELFF; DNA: TGTGCCAGCAGTGGGGACAGGGGGTTAACCGGGGAGCTGTTTTTT
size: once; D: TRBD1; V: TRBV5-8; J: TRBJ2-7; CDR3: CASSANRDRVLDEQYF; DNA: TGTGCCAGCAGCGCGAACCGGGACAGGGTGTTAGACGAGCAGTACTTC
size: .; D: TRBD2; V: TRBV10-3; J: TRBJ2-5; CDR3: CAIRGLDQETQYF; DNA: TGTGCCATCAGAGGACTAGACCAAGAGACCCAGTACTTC
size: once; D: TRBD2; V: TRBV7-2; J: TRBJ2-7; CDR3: CASSRPGLGLYEQYF; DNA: TGTGCCAGCAGCCGACCGGGACTAGGCCTTTACGAGCAGTACTTC
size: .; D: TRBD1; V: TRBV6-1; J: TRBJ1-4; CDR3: CASRDRDRANEKLFF; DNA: TGTGCCAGCAGAGACCGGGACAGGGCTAATGAAAAACTGTTTTTT
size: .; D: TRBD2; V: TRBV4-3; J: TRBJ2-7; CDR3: CASSPGTRVPYEQYF; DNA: TGCGCCAGCAGCCCCGGGACTAGGGTGCCCTACGAGCAGTACTTC